These 20 T cell receptor beta chains were all obtained from the same sample, sequenced in a study of blood T cell repertoires in COVID-19. The data were produced by immunoSEQ multiplex PCR, yet TCRdb's version contains in-frame clones alone and is incomplete. The repertoire holds 30,000 to 45,000 clones, with more than 65% as singletons. Material: peripheral blood. These receptors came from a man older than 75 with active or convalescent COVID-19.

J is TRBJ1-2 and V is TRBV5-4; D might be TRBD1 (6 bases). Germline V lookup: CDR1 SGHNT, CDR2 YYREEE (reference sequence). The CDR3 consists of 15 residues. V was shortened by 3 bases and J by 0 bases, with 12 bases between the two germline ends. The CDR3 DNA sequence: TGTGCCAGCAGCTCAGGACAGCAACCTAACTATGGCTACACCTTC. Translated, it gives CASSSGQQPNYGYTF. The complete variable domain, with remaining parts taken from reference TRBV5-4 and TRBJ1-2, reads ETGVTQSPTHLIKTRGQQVTLRCSSQSGHNTVSWYQQALGQGPQFIFQYYREEENGRGNFPPRFSGLQFPNYSSELNVNALELDDSALYLCASSSGQQPNYGYTFGSGTRLTVV.

The rearrangement links TRBV3-1 (or the pseudogene TRBV3-2) to TRBJ2-2; D is undetermined. Trimming removed 8 bases at V and 8 bases at J, with 12 bases between. The CDR3 has 12 residues. In germline, CDR1 is LGHDT, CDR2 YNNKEL (reference sequence). CDR3 region: CASHGGMGELFF. The CDR3 DNA reads as TGTGCCAGCCACGGTGGTATGGGGGAGCTGTTTTTT.

V is TRBV7-2 and J is TRBJ2-7; D remains unclear. The CDR3 totals 14 residues. V shed 1 base and J shed 0 bases, with 7 bases lying between them. CDR1 and CDR2 (germline): SGHTA, FQGNSA. CDR3 amino acids: CASSLEFSSYEQYF. The CDR3, as DNA: TGTGCCAGCAGCTTAGAGTTCAGCTCCTACGAGCAGTACTTC.

The chain carries TRBV12-3 or TRBV12-4 and TRBJ2-5, with TRBD1 matching over 7 bases. With V trimmed by 7 bases and J by 2 bases, 4 bases remained unmatched. This CDR3 contains 13 residues. In DNA form, the CDR3 reads TGTGCCAGCACCGGGACAGTACAAGAGACCCAGTACTTC. It is translated as CASTGTVQETQYF.

J is TRBJ1-6 and V is TRBV11-2; D is undetermined. Deletions cut 3 bases from V and 2 bases from J, with 8 bases between. The CDR3 contains 15 residues. Germline V gene sequence: CDR1 SGHAT, CDR2 FQNNGV. The CDR3 coding sequence is TGTGCCAGCAGCTTGCGGGTAACCTATAATTCACCCCTCCACTTT. This encodes CASSLRVTYNSPLHF.

This clone is a singleton in its sample. The chain joins TRBV21-1 to TRBJ2-2; TRBD1, as called in the table, went unchecked against the DNA. TRBV21-1 is a known pseudogene. The CDR3 sequence is 15 residues long. CDR3 bases: TGTGCCAGCAGCAAAGAAGATCCAGGCCGCGGGGAGCTGTTTTTT. Protein sequence: CASSKEDPGRGELFF.

This CDR3 is CASRRQRELRSTDTQYF. The CDR3 region has the DNA TGTGCCAGCAGGCGACAAAGAGAGCTGCGCAGCACAGATACGCAGTATTTT. The chain combines TRBV5-5 with TRBJ2-3; D is unresolved. Germline V gene sequence: CDR1 SGHKS, CDR2 YYEKEE (reference sequence). The CDR3 spans 17 residues. V was cut by 5 bases and J by 0 bases, with 19 bases left in between.

The chain is built from TRBV7-2 and TRBJ2-1; D is possibly TRBD2 (6 bases). The ends were cut back, 4 bases at V and 7 bases at J, with 20 bases in the middle. Per the germline V gene, CDR1 is SGHTA and CDR2 is FQGNSA. This CDR3 spans 16 amino acids. For the CDR3, the DNA is TGTGCCAGCAGCTCCCTAGACGGGAGAAAGTATAATGAGCAGTTCTTC. Translation: CASSSLDGRKYNEQFF.

The chain uses TRBV7-9 and TRBJ1-3; TRBD1 is a possible D gene (6 bases). In germline, CDR1 is SEHNR, CDR2 FQNEAQ (reference sequence). The CDR3 extends over 14 amino acids. V lost 1 base and J 3 bases, leaving 7 bases between the germline ends. The CDR3 here is CASSLGGLGNTIYF. CDR3 bases: TGTGCCAGCAGCTTAGGGGGGCTTGGAAACACCATATATTTT.

V is TRBV21-1 and J is TRBJ2-3; the tabulated D call, TRBD2, remains unverified against the DNA. TRBV21-1 is a documented pseudogene. The CDR3 is made up of 16 amino acids. Written as DNA, the CDR3 is TGTGCCAGCAGCGCGCGGACTAGCGAAAACACAGATACGCAGTATTTT. Amino acids: CASSARTSENTDTQYF.

The chain uses TRBV19 and TRBJ2-7; D ambiguous. This CDR3 region has 13 residues. Trimming pared 6 bases from V and 4 bases from J, leaving 13 bases between. In germline, CDR1 is LNHDA, CDR2 SQIVND (reference sequence). The CDR3 DNA is TGTGCCAGTAGAAACCCCTCGGGTTACGAGCAGTACTTC. Its protein is CASRNPSGYEQYF. The full variable domain, its missing parts supplied by reference TRBV19 and TRBJ2-7, is DGGITQSPKYLFRKEGQNVTLSCEQNLNHDAMYWYRQDPGQGLRLIYYSQIVNDFQKGDIAEGYSVSREKKESFPLTVTSAQKNPTAFYLCASRNPSGYEQYFGPGTRLTVT.

This chain links TRBV28 with TRBJ1-3, with unresolved D. V was shortened by 2 bases and J by 0 bases, with 11 bases between the two germline ends. Per germline, CDR1 MDHEN and CDR2 SYDVKM. The CDR3 covers 16 residues. CDR3 coding DNA: TGTGCCAGCAGTTTAGTCCAGCTAGACTCTGGAAACACCATATATTTT. The encoded protein is CASSLVQLDSGNTIYF.

CDR3 DNA sequence: TGTGCCAGCAGCATATTGCCGGTCCAAGAGACCCAGTACTTC. Amino acid sequence: CASSILPVQETQYF. The chain employs TRBV14 and TRBJ2-5; D gene unclear. Germline V CDR1 and CDR2: SGHDN, FVKESK. The V end lost 5 bases, the J end lost 1 base, and 11 bases lay between the germline ends. This CDR3 has 14 amino acids.

The rearrangement uses TRBV7-2 and TRBJ1-6; no reliable D call. The V end lost 2 bases, the J end lost 9 bases, and 17 bases lay between the germline ends. Per germline, CDR1 SGHTA and CDR2 FQGNSA. The CDR3 runs 16 residues. The CDR3 nucleotides read TGTGCCAGCAGCTTAACCCAGGCCAGTGGTAGTTCACCCCTCCACTTT. As protein: CASSLTQASGSSPLHF.

The rearrangement joins TRBV5-1 to TRBJ2-7, with D possibly TRBD2 on 6 matching bases. The CDR3 contains 13 residues. The germline V gene has CDR1 SGHRS and CDR2 YFSETQ. Trimming cost V 0 bases and J 5 bases, with 9 bases left between them. For the CDR3, the DNA is TGCGCCAGCAGCTTGGCGGGAGTCGACGAGCAGTACTTC. Residues: CASSLAGVDEQYF.

This sequence joins TRBV3-1 (or the pseudogene TRBV3-2) and TRBJ2-7, with a possible D match to TRBD2 (6 bases). CDR3 size: 14 residues. V gave up 1 base and J gave up 6 bases, with 13 bases separating them. Germline assignment: CDR1 LGHDT and CDR2 YNNKEL (reference sequence). Here the CDR3 DNA reads TGTGCCAGCAGCCAAGGGGACTGGGGAGGCGAGCAGTACTTC. Amino acids: CASSQGDWGGEQYF.

This clone was counted between two and nine times. The chain employs TRBV5-4 and TRBJ2-5; weak D call: TRBD1 (6 bases). The CDR3 spans 14 residues. The V gene lost 1 base and the J gene lost 4 bases, with 11 bases spanning the gap. CDR1 is SGHNT and CDR2 is YYREEE in the germline V gene (reference sequence). The CDR3 DNA reads as TGTGCCAGCAGCTTGAACACAGGGAGAGAGACCCAGTACTTC. Amino acid sequence: CASSLNTGRETQYF.

The gene calls are TRBV11-3 and TRBJ2-7; 11 nucleotides align to TRBD1. Trimming at V came to 5 bases and at J to 6 bases, leaving 12 bases not matched to a gene. Germline V gene data show CDR1 as SGHNT and CDR2 as YENEEA. This CDR3 region has 16 residues. The CDR3 nucleotides read TGTGCCAGCAGCGGGAGGTCCGGGACAGGGGGAGGCGAGCAGTACTTC. Translation gives CASSGRSGTGGGEQYF.

This clone occurred a few times. CDR3 sequence: CASSFRPGGQNEQFF. In DNA, the CDR3 is TGTGCCAGCAGTTTCCGACCGGGAGGGCAAAATGAGCAGTTCTTC. This chain links TRBV7-7 with TRBJ2-1; 8 bases fit TRBD2. The CDR3 is 15 residues long. V shed 6 bases and J 7 bases; nucleotides not matched to a gene: 11. Germline CDR1 and CDR2: SSHAT and FNYEAQ (reference sequence).

The genes are TRBV7-2 and TRBJ2-5; 8 bases are shared with TRBD1. J was trimmed by 3 bases and V by 4 bases; bases with no gene match: 7. The germline CDR1 and CDR2 sequences are SGHTA and FQGNSA. This CDR3 has 15 amino acids. CDR3 region: CASSSGQGREETQYF. The CDR3 coding sequence is TGTGCCAGCAGCTCCGGACAGGGACGGGAAGAGACCCAGTACTTC.